This T cell receptor (beta chain) was profiled in a study of T-cell memory formation after mild COVID-19. Findings and limits, study-wide: Day 15 to 85 contracting clones showed balanced CD4/CD8; later expanders leaned CD4+.

5'RACE, which relied on constant-segment primers, yielded TCR alpha and TCR beta cDNA libraries carrying sample barcodes and UMIs. TCRdb redid the calling of the 5' RACE reads with MiXCR, one entry per CDR3 protein. This table holds about 290,000 distinct CDR3 sequences, more than 15% found once. This clonotype has only a few counts. Its target is not known. The sample taken for sequencing was PBMCs or a T cell subset sorted from them (not recorded which). The TCR was taken from a man in his late teens or twenties who had mild COVID-19 (a few samples of this study predate the infection). Cell type and time point are not known.

This chain's CDR3 is CASSLSSDRGSYEQYF. The CDR3 DNA reads as TGTGCCAGCAGCTTATCCTCAGACAGGGGGTCCTACGAGCAGTACTTC. The chain is built from TRBV7-6 and TRBJ2-7; 9 bases align to TRBD1. The CDR3 covers 16 residues. Germline V gene sequence: CDR1 SGHVS, CDR2 FNYEAQ. Germline trimming cut 2 bases from V and 1 base from J; bases unmatched to any gene: 6.